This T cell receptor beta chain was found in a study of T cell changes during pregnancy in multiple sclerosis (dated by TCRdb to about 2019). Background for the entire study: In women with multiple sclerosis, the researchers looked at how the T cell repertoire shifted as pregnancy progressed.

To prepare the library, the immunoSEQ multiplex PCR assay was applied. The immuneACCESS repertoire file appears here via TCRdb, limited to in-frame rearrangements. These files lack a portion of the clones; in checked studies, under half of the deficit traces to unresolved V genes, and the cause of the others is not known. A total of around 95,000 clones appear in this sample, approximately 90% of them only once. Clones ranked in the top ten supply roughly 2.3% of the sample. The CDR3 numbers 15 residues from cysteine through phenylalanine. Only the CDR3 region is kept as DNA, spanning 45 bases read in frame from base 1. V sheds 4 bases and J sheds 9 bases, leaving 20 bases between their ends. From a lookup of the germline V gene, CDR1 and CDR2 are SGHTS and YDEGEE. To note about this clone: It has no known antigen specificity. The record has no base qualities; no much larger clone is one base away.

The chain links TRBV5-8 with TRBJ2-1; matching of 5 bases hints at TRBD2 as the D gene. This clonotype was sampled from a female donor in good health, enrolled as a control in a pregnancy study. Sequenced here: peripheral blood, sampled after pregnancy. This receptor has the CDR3 CASSPGRTPPGEQFF. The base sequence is TGTGCCAGCAGCCCCGGACGGACTCCCCCCGGTGAGCAGTTCTTC. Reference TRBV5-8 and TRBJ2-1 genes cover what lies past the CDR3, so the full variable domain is EAGVTQSPTHLIKTRGQQATLRCSPISGHTSVYWYQQALGLGLQFLLWYDEGEERNRGNFPPRFSGRQFPNYSSELNVNALELEDSALYLCASSPGRTPPGEQFFGPGTRLTVL.